Listed below are T cell receptor beta chains from one sample, sequenced in a study of memory CD4+ T cells and cytomegalovirus serostatus. The method was immunoSEQ multiplex PCR; TCRdb's version includes in-frame clones alone and lacks a portion of them. The data show tens of thousands of clones, with 82% seen just once and roughly 0.4% held by the top ten. The sample was memory CD4+ T cells from blood. The source of these receptors is an adult in good health and CMV-seronegative. Each CDR3 is given with its conserved first and last residue. The order of the fields is J gene, V gene, clone size, D gene, CDR3 DNA, CDR3 protein. The D gene is left open where the match is weak. Clone sizes are given selectively: once, few, many, or a class where the clone is expanded.

TRBJ2-2 | TRBV7-9 | . | TRBD1 | TGTGCCAGCAGCTCGGCGACAGGGGGCTACGGGGAGCTGTTTTTT | CASSSATGGYGELFF
TRBJ1-5 | TRBV15 | . | TRBD1 | TGTGCCACCAGCAGTGGACAGGGTAAGACTCAGCCCCAGCATTTT | CATSSGQGKTQPQHF
TRBJ1-5 | TRBV9 | once | . | TGTGCCAGCACGGACCCACGTGTATATAGCAATCAGCCCCAGCATTTT | CASTDPRVYSNQPQHF
TRBJ1-6 | TRBV28 | . | . | TGTGCCAGCAGTTTTTACTTACCTACCGGAAATTCACCCCTCCACTTT | CASSFYLPTGNSPLHF
TRBJ2-7 | TRBV4-3 | . | TRBD2 | TGCGCCAGCAGCCAAGATGGGAGGGGTCCAACCTACGAGCAGTACTTC | CASSQDGRGPTYEQYF
TRBJ2-1 | TRBV9 | . | TRBD2 | TGTGCCAGCAGCGTCGGGGGGAACAATGAGCAGTTCTTC | CASSVGGNNEQFF
TRBJ2-2 | TRBV7-2 | . | . | TGTGCCAGCAGCTTACCATCCTCTCCTGGCACCGGGGAGCTGTTTTTT | CASSLPSSPGTGELFF
TRBJ2-5 | TRBV7-3 | . | . | TGTGCCAGCAGCCCAGCCGGGGGCTTGGAAGAGACCCAGTACTTC | CASSPAGGLEETQYF
TRBJ2-6 | TRBV18 | . | TRBD1 | TGTGCCAGCTCACCAGCGACAGGGGGCCCCTCTGGGGCCAACGTCCTGACTTTC | CASSPATGGPSGANVLTF
TRBJ2-2 | TRBV2 | . | . | TGTGCCAGCAGACCCGGGACGAACACCGGGGAGCTGTTTTTT | CASRPGTNTGELFF
TRBJ2-1 | TRBV11-2 | once | . | TGTGCCAGCAGCTCCTCTCCGGGATGGGGCAATGAGCAGTTCTTC | CASSSSPGWGNEQFF
TRBJ1-2 | TRBV10-3 | . | TRBD1 | TGTGCCATCATCGGACAGGGTGTCAATGGCTACACCTTC | CAIIGQGVNGYTF
TRBJ2-5 | TRBV7-2 | once | TRBD2 | TGTGCCAGCAGCCCCCGAGTTGTAGCGGGGGGCCAAGAGACCCAGTACTTC | CASSPRVVAGGQETQYF
TRBJ2-7 | TRBV9 | . | TRBD2 | TGTGCCAGCAGCGTGACACCTAGCGGTTCCTACGAGCAGTACTTC | CASSVTPSGSYEQYF
TRBJ2-5 | TRBV19 | . | . | TGTGCCAGTAGTATCCTGGGGGACCCCAAGACCCAGTACTTC | CASSILGDPKTQYF
TRBJ2-2 | TRBV7-3 | . | TRBD2 | TGTGCCAGCAGCTCCCGAGGCGCTAGCGGGGGCTCGAACACCGGGGAGCTGTTTTTT | CASSSRGASGGSNTGELFF
TRBJ2-5 | TRBV11-3 | . | . | TGTGCCAGCAGCTTAGATGGAGGGGCAGAGACCCAGTACTTC | CASSLDGGAETQYF
TRBJ2-7 | TRBV5-4 | few | TRBD1 | TGTGCCAGCAGCCCCGGGACAGCTAAAGGGAACGAGCAGTACTTC | CASSPGTAKGNEQYF
TRBJ2-3 | TRBV6-6 | . | TRBD2 | TGTGCCAGCAGGCCTAGCGGGGGGCCCTTCGGGCAGTATTTT | CASRPSGGPFGQYF
TRBJ2-2 | TRBV9 | . | . | TGTGCCAGCAGCGGACTACAGGGATCCGGGGAGCTGTTTTTT | CASSGLQGSGELFF
TRBJ2-7 | TRBV5-8 | once | . | TGTGCCAGCAGCTGGCCCCAAGGGGCCCACGAGCAGTACTTC | CASSWPQGAHEQYF
TRBJ2-3 | TRBV5-1 | . | TRBD1 | TGCGCCAGCAGCTTATCGGGCAGGGGGTGGACAGATACGCAGTATTTT | CASSLSGRGWTDTQYF
TRBJ2-5 | TRBV11-2 | once | TRBD1 | TGTGCCAGCAGCTTAGGAGGGCAGGGGGCCTACCAAGAGACCCAGTACTTC | CASSLGGQGAYQETQYF
TRBJ2-3 | TRBV5-4 | . | . | TGTGCCAGCAGCTTGGGGGCCCCCCCAGATACGCAGTATTTT | CASSLGAPPDTQYF
TRBJ1-1 | TRBV7-8 | . | TRBD1 | TGTGCCAGCAGCTTCGGACAGGGCGGGTTGAACACTGAAGCTTTCTTT | CASSFGQGGLNTEAFF
TRBJ1-1 | TRBV5-6 | . | . | TGTGCCAGCAGAACCACAGACAATATGAACACTGAAGCTTTCTTT | CASRTTDNMNTEAFF
TRBJ1-3 | TRBV5-1 | . | . | TGCGCCAGCAGCACAGGGATCTCTGGAAACACCATATATTTT | CASSTGISGNTIYF
TRBJ2-2 | TRBV28 | few | . | TGTGCCAGCGCTAGCGAACCAACGGGAGGGGAGCTGTTTTTT | CASASEPTGGELFF
TRBJ1-2 | TRBV7-9 | . | . | TGTGCCAGCAGCTTATCAGGGAATCACAATGGCTACACCTTC | CASSLSGNHNGYTF
TRBJ2-1 | TRBV10-2 | once | TRBD2 | TGCGCCAGCAGTCGACTAGCTGGGCCCAATGAGCAGTTCTTC | CASSRLAGPNEQFF
TRBJ2-3 | TRBV19 | once | . | TGTGCCAGTAGCGCTCGGCGGAAGGCCCTGAACACAGATACGCAGTATTTT | CASSARRKALNTDTQYF
TRBJ2-1 | TRBV9 | . | . | TGTGCCAGCAGCGTGGGTAGCGGAGGATACAATGAGCAGTTCTTC | CASSVGSGGYNEQFF